The clone carrying this T cell receptor beta chain appeared many times. Its antigen is as yet unknown. This sample is drawn from a study of CD8 T cells in ankylosing spondylitis. CDR3 size: 13 residues. The germline V gene has CDR1 SQVTM and CDR2 ANQGSEA. Study conclusions and caveats: Reactive arthritis synovial fluid and blood previously showed some of these motif variants.

MiXCR was run by TCRdb on the 5' RACE reads, yielding one entry per CDR3 protein. The sample contains tens of thousands of distinct CDR3 sequences, around 7.2% of which appear only once. V and J are TRBV29-1 and TRBJ2-1; TRBD2 aligns across 13 bases. The sample taken for sequencing was blood, either unsorted or a sorted T cell fraction (not recorded which). This sequence was found in a male donor with ankylosing spondylitis or in good health (not recorded which). The CDR3 DNA reads TGCAGTGCGGGACTAGCGGGATACAATGAGCAGTTCTTC. Amino acids: CSAGLAGYNEQFF.